Shown below are 17 T cell receptor beta chains from a single sample sequenced in a study of blood T cell repertoires in COVID-19. Clones were sequenced by immunoSEQ multiplex PCR, and TCRdb holds only the in-frame ones, with some missing. The table records about 220,000 clones, 84% of them present only once. Sequencing input: peripheral blood. The origin of the receptors is a man between 50 and 59 years old with active or convalescent COVID-19.

This clone was recorded only once. The chain has TRBV3-1 (or the pseudogene TRBV3-2) and TRBJ2-7, with unresolved D. Germline V gene data show CDR1 as LGHDT and CDR2 as YNNKEL (reference sequence). The V end was cut by 6 bases, the J end by 7 bases, with 19 bases between. The CDR3 loop spans 14 amino acids. CDR3 coding DNA: TGTGCCAGCAGTCGAGACCGGTTGGCGGTTGAGCAGTACTTC. It translates to CASSRDRLAVEQYF.

This chain connects TRBV3-1 (or the pseudogene TRBV3-2) to TRBJ1-1; 10 nucleotides align to TRBD1. The CDR3 is made up of 14 amino acids. Germline V gives CDR1 LGHDT, CDR2 YNNKEL (reference sequence). V trimming: 1 base; J trimming: 7 bases; junction bases outside the gene matches: 3. In nucleotides, the CDR3 is TGTGCCAGCAGCCAAGCGACAGGGGGCATTGAAGCTTTCTTT. Its protein product is CASSQATGGIEAFF.

The chain carries TRBV10-1 and TRBJ2-7; 9 bases map to TRBD1. The CDR3 is made up of 16 amino acids. V lost 3 bases to trimming and J lost 5 bases; unmatched junction nucleotides: 11. Germline V gene sequence: CDR1 WNHNN, CDR2 SYGVQD (reference sequence). The CDR3 DNA reads as TGCGCCAGCAGTGACCACCGGGACAGGGAGTCGGACGAGCAGTACGTC. It yields the protein CASSDHRDRESDEQYV.

The chain uses TRBV5-5 and TRBJ2-6; possibly TRBD1 for D (7 bases). With 3 bases removed from V and 4 bases from J, the gap between germline ends came to 20 bases. CDR3 length: 18 residues. Looked up from germline, CDR1 is SGHKS and CDR2 is YYEKEE (reference sequence). The CDR3 DNA is TGTGCCAGCAGCTCGCGGGACAGAACGTACTACGGGGCCAACGTCCTGACTTTC. It yields the protein CASSSRDRTYYGANVLTF.

This chain uses TRBV5-1 with TRBJ2-5, with a possible D match to TRBD2 (6 bases). V lost 1 base and J lost 5, with 15 bases in between. The CDR3 runs to 15 residues. Germline CDR1 and CDR2: SGHRS and YFSETQ. The CDR3, as DNA: TGCGCCAGCAGCTTGACCCGGGGGAGAGAGGAGACCCAGTACTTC. Its translation is CASSLTRGREETQYF.

The chain links TRBV5-1 to TRBJ1-1, with TRBD1 as a possible D gene (5 bases). Germline CDR1 and CDR2: SGHRS and YFSETQ. CDR3 size: 14 residues. Trimming stripped 2 bases from V and 6 bases from J, with 14 bases between. The CDR3 protein is CASSFTQGGSEAFF. CDR3 DNA: TGCGCCAGCAGCTTTACCCAGGGAGGTTCTGAAGCTTTCTTT. Filled out from reference TRBV5-1 and TRBJ1-1, the complete variable domain reads KAGVTQTPRYLIKTRGQQVTLSCSPISGHRSVSWYQQTPGQGLQFLFEYFSETQRNKGNFPGRFSGRQFSNSRSEMNVSTLELGDSALYLCASSFTQGGSEAFFGQGTRLTVV.

This clone was seen just once. The genes are TRBV4-1 and TRBJ2-7; the D is unclear. CDR1 and CDR2 (germline): MGHRA, YSYEKL. V lost 1 base to trimming and J lost 1 base, with 14 bases between them. The CDR3 has 16 residues. Here the CDR3 DNA reads TGCGCCAGCAGCCAAGGCCTGGCTAGTGCTTCCTACGAGCAGTACTTC. This translates into CASSQGLASASYEQYF.

Note on this clone: This specimen includes other DNA sequences encoding the same CDR3. The rearrangement links TRBV18 to TRBJ1-2; 8 bases fit TRBD1. This CDR3 has 14 amino acids. V was clipped by 3 bases and J by 3 bases; unmatched bases: 3. Germline V gene lookup returns CDR1 KGHSH and CDR2 LQKENI. CDR3 sequence (DNA): TGTGCCAGCTCACCGCCGGACAGGGACTATGGCTACACCTTC. It codes for CASSPPDRDYGYTF.

This clone was observed a handful of times. The CDR3 DNA reads TGTGCCAGCAGCGCCAGGGCATCCGGAAACACCATATATTTT. It codes for CASSARASGNTIYF. This rearrangement joins TRBV9 to TRBJ1-3; tentative D call: TRBD1 (5 bases). Germline lookup yields CDR1 SGDLS and CDR2 YYNGEE. The length of the CDR3 is 14 residues. Trimming shortened V by 3 bases and J by 4 bases, and 11 bases separated the two germline ends.

The chain couples TRBV5-1 to TRBJ2-6; no reliable D call. The V end was cut by 2 bases, the J end by 0 bases, with 6 bases between. The CDR3 length is 15 residues. Germline V gene data show CDR1 as SGHRS and CDR2 as YFSETQ. The CDR3, as DNA: TGCGCCAGCAGCTTTGTGTACTCTGGGGCCAACGTCCTGACTTTC. Translation: CASSFVYSGANVLTF.

The chain combines TRBV28 with TRBJ1-1, with 9 bases that match TRBD1. This CDR3 is 15 amino acids long. V lost 5 bases, J lost 1 base, and 5 bases stayed unmatched. Germline V gene sequence: CDR1 MDHEN, CDR2 SYDVKM. As DNA, the CDR3 is TGTGCCAGCAGTCCAGGGGACAGGGAGAACACTGAAGCTTTCTTT. Translating it yields CASSPGDRENTEAFF.

The chain has TRBV12-3 or TRBV12-4 and TRBJ1-5; no reliable D call. This CDR3 has 13 amino acids. V lost 6 bases, J lost 4 bases, and 10 bases lay in between. CDR3 sequence reads: CASSPGWNQPQHF. The CDR3 nucleotides are TGTGCCAGCAGCCCGGGGTGGAATCAGCCCCAGCATTTT.

This clone was seen a single time. The chain has TRBV2 and TRBJ1-2; D might be TRBD1 (5 bases). The CDR3 is made up of 15 amino acids. The V end was cut by 9 bases, the J end by 8 bases, with 25 bases between. The germline V gene has CDR1 SNHLY and CDR2 FYNNEI. The CDR3 DNA reads as TGTGCCAGGGACCCCGAAGTGAGGGGAGGGGAAGGCTACACCTTC. This translates into CARDPEVRGGEGYTF. Complete variable domain (other parts from reference TRBV2 and TRBJ1-2): EPEVTQTPSHQVTQMGQEVILRCVPISNHLYFYWYRQILGQKVEFLVSFYNNEISEKSEIFDDQFSVERPDGSNFTLKIRSTKLEDSAMYFCARDPEVRGGEGYTFGSGTRLTVV.

This rearrangement joins TRBV12-5 to TRBJ2-5; the match to TRBD2 covers 8 bases. Germline V gene sequence: CDR1 LGHNT, CDR2 FRNRAP. J was trimmed by 5 bases and V by 6 bases; bases with no gene match: 5. This CDR3 contains 13 residues. As DNA, the CDR3 is TGTGCTAGTGGAAGTAGCGGGGTCGAGACCCAGTACTTC. Translating gives CASGSSGVETQYF.

In this sample, this clone turned up a few times. V gene TRBV19 combines with J gene TRBJ1-5; 8 bases agree with TRBD1. CDR3 length: 15 amino acids. V shed 2 bases and J 4 bases; nucleotides not matched to a gene: 4. Germline V gives CDR1 LNHDA, CDR2 SQIVND (reference sequence). The CDR3 loop is CASSIRDRRNQPQHF. The CDR3 coding sequence is TGTGCCAGTAGTATAAGGGACAGGAGAAATCAGCCCCAGCATTTT.

Here the CDR3 reads CASSLGQGTEQFF. The DNA of the CDR3 is TGTGCCAGCAGTTTGGGACAGGGGACTGAGCAGTTCTTC. The rearrangement links TRBV27 to TRBJ2-1; 10 nucleotides agree with TRBD1. CDR3 size: 13 residues. The V gene's germline CDR1 is MNHEY and CDR2 SMNVEV (reference sequence). V shed 3 bases and J 9 bases; nucleotides not matched to a gene: 2.

V is TRBV10-3 and J is TRBJ2-3; 11 nucleotides line up with TRBD1. The CDR3 is 14 residues long. With 7 bases clipped from V and 8 bases from J, the junction kept 8 bases outside the gene matches. CDR1 is ENHRY, CDR2 SYGVKD, per germline. The CDR3 here is CAINRDRGEGTQYF. The CDR3 coding sequence is TGTGCCATCAACCGGGACAGGGGGGAGGGTACGCAGTATTTT.